This T cell receptor beta chain originates from a study of cytomegalovirus exposure and HLA in healthy donors. The PCR employed 60 Vbeta primers together with 13 Jbeta primers. TCRdb's table, derived via immunoSEQ multiplex PCR, lists solely in-frame clones and lacks some. The profile shows about 150,000 clones, 70% to 80% of them singletons. Sequences were obtained from PBMCs. The TCR originated in a woman between 35 and 50 years old in good health and CMV-seronegative.

The CDR3 coding sequence is TGTGCCAGCAGCGTGGGAGGTCCCGACTACAATGAGCAGTTCTTC. Encoded protein: CASSVGGPDYNEQFF. This chain uses TRBV6-6 with TRBJ2-1, with D tentatively TRBD2 (6 bases). CDR3 length: 15 amino acids. Germline V gene data show CDR1 as MNHNY and CDR2 as SVGAGI (reference sequence). Trimming pared 6 bases from V and 3 bases from J, leaving 15 bases between.